This T cell receptor beta chain was sequenced for a study of blood T cell repertoires in COVID-19. Study background: Acute and convalescent COVID-19 samples came from the United States, Italy and Spain. Sample material is recorded as cDNA or gDNA derived from T cells, B-cell-depleted T cells, or PBMCs.

The ends were cut back, 1 base at V and 0 bases at J, with 19 bases in the middle. The CDR3 length is 19 residues. Germline assignment: CDR1 MNHEY and CDR2 SMNVEV (reference sequence). Original handling: Amplification from reference gene primers served as the basis for estimated nucleated cell counts. Sequenced by immunoSEQ multiplex PCR; TCRdb stores in-frame clones only, minus some. The V and J calls and clone size were taken over from that table, and D and trimming were inferred from the DNA. This sample has around 100,000 clones, with about 90% found just once. What was sequenced was peripheral blood. The chain uses TRBV27 and TRBJ2-1; the D gene is possibly TRBD1 (7 bases). The clonotype comes from a man aged 50 or older in a cohort sampled during active COVID-19. CDR3 sequence (DNA): TGTGCCAGCAGTTTATTCGGAGGGGGCAGTACTAGCTCCTACAATGAGCAGTTCTTC. Translating it yields CASSLFGGGSTSSYNEQFF.